These 21 T cell receptor beta chains came from one sample sequenced in a study. TCRdb re-called the 5' RACE reads through MiXCR, storing one row per CDR3 protein. The sample yields 30,000 or so distinct CDR3 sequences, about a quarter seen once. Treg sorting used a CD4+CD25+CD127-/low gate. Sequencing was performed on tumor-infiltrating Tregs sorted from the breast tumor. The receptors stem from a female donor with breast cancer.

The rearrangement joins TRBV12-3 or TRBV12-4 to TRBJ2-1; TRBD2 aligns across 10 bases. The junction had 5 bases not matched to a gene; V was cut back by 6 bases and J by 6 bases. This CDR3 region has 14 residues. The CDR3: CASSLAGETNEQFF. The CDR3 bases are TGTGCCAGCAGCCTAGCGGGAGAGACCAATGAGCAGTTCTTC.

Remarks on this clonotype: This may arise from a read error, as a much more abundant clone is one base away. This chain joins TRBV24-1 and TRBJ1-5, with D hard to call. Germline V lookup: CDR1 KGHDR, CDR2 SFDVKD. The CDR3 extends over 12 amino acids. The CDR3 DNA reads as TGTGCCACCAGTGTAGACAATCAGCCCCATCATTTT. Its translation is CATSVDNQPHHF.

With respect to this clonotype: A much larger clone sits a single nucleotide away, making a read error possible. This likely comes from a read error, as the CDR3 has no conserved phenylalanine or tryptophan at its end. J is TRBJ2-4 and V is TRBV6-5, with D perhaps matching TRBD1 or TRBD2 (5 bases each). V lost 5 bases, J lost 7 bases, and 18 bases lay in between. CDR1 and CDR2 (germline): MNHEY, SVGAGI. CDR3 length: 15 amino acids. CDR3 coding DNA: TGTGCCAGCAGTCGAGGGCAGGGTAGCAAGAACATTCAGTACCTC. This encodes CASSRGQGSKNIQYL.

This clonotype was counted ten times or more. V and J are TRBV20-1 and TRBJ1-6, with D unresolved. With 5 bases removed from V and 7 bases from J, the gap between germline ends came to 12 bases. The CDR3 has 13 amino acids. Germline-derived CDR1 and CDR2 are DFQATT and SNEGSKA (reference sequence). For the CDR3, the DNA is TGCAGTGCTCTAAAGGCTGGAAATTCACCCCTCCACTTT. It translates to CSALKAGNSPLHF.

This clonotype was detected ten times or more. The chain joins TRBV24-1 to TRBJ2-1, with 9 bases matching TRBD2. Trimming took 2 bases from V and 0 from J; bases not matched to a gene: 7. Germline values: CDR1 KGHDR, CDR2 SFDVKD. CDR3 size: 18 residues. CDR3 protein: CATSDWARGRGSYNEQFF. For the CDR3, the DNA is TGTGCCACCAGTGATTGGGCACGCGGGAGGGGCTCCTACAATGAGCAGTTCTTC.

This clonotype has at least ten counts. This sequence joins TRBV6-5 and TRBJ1-3; no definite D call. V lost 8 bases and J 4 bases, leaving 6 bases between the germline ends. The CDR3 covers 11 residues. CDR1 and CDR2 (germline): MNHEY, SVGAGI. Here the CDR3 DNA reads TGTGCCAGCTCTCGGGGAAACACCATATATTTT. Translated, it gives CASSRGNTIYF.

This clonotype has only one observation. J is TRBJ2-7 and V is TRBV6-5; TRBD2 matches 8 bases. V shed 4 bases and J 2 bases; nucleotides not matched to a gene: 7. The CDR3 spans 15 residues. The germline CDR1 and CDR2 sequences are MNHEY and SVGAGI. The chain's CDR3 is CASSSHSGGAYEQYF. The CDR3 region has the DNA TGTGCCAGCAGTTCACACAGCGGGGGTGCCTACGAGCAGTACTTC.

This clonotype was recorded a few times. This sequence joins TRBV20-1 and TRBJ1-1; TRBD1 is a possible D gene (6 bases). There are 12 residues in the CDR3. Trimming removed 5 bases at V and 1 base at J, with 8 bases between. CDR1 and CDR2 from the germline V gene are DFQATT and SNEGSKA (reference sequence). CDR3 coding DNA: TGCAGTGCTCGGGGGGCGAACACTGAAGCTTTCTTT. This codes for CSARGANTEAFF.

Judged by abundance, this clonotype is medium-sized. The chain links TRBV5-1 to TRBJ2-7; tentatively, D is TRBD1 (6 bases). From germline, CDR1 is SGHRS and CDR2 YFSETQ. Between the trimmed V and J ends, which lost 5 bases and 0 bases, there was a span of 12 bases. CDR3 size: 14 residues. The CDR3 sequence: CASSVGQSSYEQYF. The CDR3 DNA follows: TGCGCCAGCAGTGTGGGACAAAGCTCCTACGAGCAGTACTTC. The complete variable domain, with remaining parts taken from reference TRBV5-1 and TRBJ2-7, reads KAGVTQTPRYLIKTRGQQVTLSCSPISGHRSVSWYQQTPGQGLQFLFEYFSETQRNKGNFPGRFSGRQFSNSRSEMNVSTLELGDSALYLCASSVGQSSYEQYFGPGTRLTVT.

Ten or more counts support this clonotype. The chain links TRBV25-1 to TRBJ2-7; TRBD2 matches 9 bases. The J segment lost 4 bases and the V segment lost 7 bases, leaving 8 bases of the junction unmatched. Germline V gene sequence: CDR1 MGHDK, CDR2 SYGVNS. The CDR3 runs 14 residues. DNA for the CDR3: TGTGCCAGCACCAAGGGTAGCGGGGGTTACGAGCAGTACTTC. It is translated as CASTKGSGGYEQYF.

The V and J genes are TRBV6-1 and TRBJ2-1; tentative D call: TRBD2 (6 bases). V was shortened by 5 bases and J by 10 bases, with 18 bases between the two germline ends. Germline CDR1 and CDR2: MNHNS and SASEGT. This CDR3 has 14 amino acids. Here the CDR3 reads CASSPSMTREEQFF. The CDR3 bases are TGTGCCAGCAGTCCTTCCATGACCCGGGAGGAGCAGTTCTTC.

Concerning this clonotype: A much larger clonotype is one base distant, so this may be a read error. This chain joins TRBV7-8 and TRBJ2-3; 7 bases are shared with TRBD2. CDR1 SGHVS and CDR2 FQNEAQ come from the germline V gene. This CDR3 spans 15 amino acids. J gave up 2 bases and V 5 bases, and 7 bases lay outside the gene matches. This CDR3 is CASSIGLVVTDTQYF. The CDR3 DNA is TGTGCCAGCAGCATAGGACTAGTCGTCACAGATACGCAGTATTTT. Looking up the rest from reference TRBV7-8 and TRBJ2-3 gives the full variable domain: GAGVSQSPRYKVAKRGQDVALRCDPISGHVSLFWYQQALGQGPEFLTYFQNEAQLDKSGLPSDRFFAERPEGSVSTLKIQRTQQEDSAVYLCASSIGLVVTDTQYFGPGTRLTVL.

With respect to this clonotype: This sequence may be a read error, since a much larger clone differs from it by one base. This chain joins TRBV24-1 and TRBJ2-3; 11 bases align to TRBD2. This CDR3 has 16 residues. In germline, CDR1 is KGHDR, CDR2 SFDVKD. J lost 2 bases, V lost 2 bases, and 2 bases had no gene match. The CDR3 DNA follows: TGTGCCACCAGTGATTCTAGCGGGAGGTACACAGATACGCAGTATTTT. Its translation: CATSDSSGRYTDTQYF.

This clonotype appeared a few times. This chain links TRBV6-4 with TRBJ2-1; the D is unclear. The CDR3 is 13 residues long. Trimming took 2 bases from V and 6 from J, leaving 8 bases between them. CDR1 is MRHNA and CDR2 is SNTAGT in the germline V gene. The CDR3 reads CASSDRYGNEQFF. Written as DNA, the CDR3 is TGTGCCAGCAGTGACAGATACGGCAATGAGCAGTTCTTC.

This clonotype was seen many times. The chain carries TRBV6-6 and TRBJ1-1; no clear D. With 8 bases removed from V and 1 base from J, the gap between germline ends came to 11 bases. Germline assignment: CDR1 MNHNY and CDR2 SVGAGI (reference sequence). The CDR3 spans 13 residues. The DNA for the CDR3 is TGTGCCAGCCAGGAGGGCCAGAACACTGAAGCTTTCTTT. Its translation: CASQEGQNTEAFF.

Note on this clonotype: The junction and the germline gene differ at one end; a read error may be behind it. The chain uses TRBV29-1 and TRBJ2-6; the match to TRBD1 covers 10 bases. CDR1 is SQVTM and CDR2 is ANQGSEA in the germline V gene. This CDR3 contains 17 residues. The CDR3 loop reads CGVEGDRGHSGANVLTF. DNA of the CDR3: TGCGGCGTTGAGGGGGACAGGGGACACTCTGGGGCCAACGTCCTGACTTTC.

This clonotype was counted many times. V usage is TRBV7-9 and J usage is TRBJ2-1, with a tentative D call TRBD2 (6 bases). The V end lost 1 base, the J end lost 6 bases, and 16 bases lay between the germline ends. Germline V gives CDR1 SEHNR, CDR2 FQNEAQ (reference sequence). The CDR3 is 16 residues long. The CDR3 sequence: CASSLESGVRRNEQFF. In nucleotides, the CDR3 is TGTGCCAGCAGCTTAGAGTCGGGAGTTCGGCGCAATGAGCAGTTCTTC. The whole variable domain, filled in from reference TRBV7-9 and TRBJ2-1, reads DTGVSQNPRHKITKRGQNVTFRCDPISEHNRLYWYRQTLGQGPEFLTYFQNEAQLEKSRLLSDRFSAERPKGSFSTLEIQRTEQGDSAMYLCASSLESGVRRNEQFFGPGTRLTVL.

This clonotype qualifies as medium-sized (0.01 to 0.1%). V gene TRBV29-1 combines with J gene TRBJ2-7, with TRBD1 as a possible D gene (6 bases). Trimming shortened V by 6 bases and J by 5 bases, and 11 bases separated the two germline ends. CDR3 length: 11 residues. Germline CDR1 reads SQVTM; CDR2 reads ANQGSEA. CDR3 sequence (DNA): TGCAGCGTGGGACATCGAGACGAGCAGTACTTC. This gives the protein CSVGHRDEQYF.

By share, this clonotype counts as medium-sized. The rearrangement joins TRBV15 to TRBJ1-5; D is unclear. This CDR3 is built from 15 residues. Trimming removed 0 bases at V and 4 bases at J, with 10 bases between. Germline CDR1 is LNHNV and CDR2 is YYDKDF (reference sequence). CDR3 sequence (DNA): TGTGCCACCAGCAGAGATCAAACAGAAAATCAGCCCCAGCATTTT. Protein product: CATSRDQTENQPQHF. The whole variable domain, filled in from reference TRBV15 and TRBJ1-5, reads DAMVIQNPRYQVTQFGKPVTLSCSQTLNHNVMYWYQQKSSQAPKLLFHYYDKDFNNEADTPDNFQSRRPNTSFCFLDIRSPGLGDTAMYLCATSRDQTENQPQHFGDGTRLSIL.

The table lists this clonotype with many counts. The chain links TRBV5-1 to TRBJ2-1, with 10 bases matching TRBD2. Germline V gene data show CDR1 as SGHRS and CDR2 as YFSETQ. The CDR3 has 15 residues. V gave up 1 base and J gave up 9 bases; unmatched junction bases: 7. This chain's CDR3 is CASSLSLAGVIEQFF. DNA of the CDR3: TGCGCCAGCAGCTTGTCCCTAGCGGGAGTAATTGAGCAGTTCTTC. Variable domain in full (rest from reference TRBV5-1 and TRBJ2-1): KAGVTQTPRYLIKTRGQQVTLSCSPISGHRSVSWYQQTPGQGLQFLFEYFSETQRNKGNFPGRFSGRQFSNSRSEMNVSTLELGDSALYLCASSLSLAGVIEQFFGPGTRLTVL.

Turning to this clonotype: A much larger clonotype is one base distant, so this may be a read error. This chain uses TRBV7-8 with TRBJ2-2, with D perhaps being TRBD1 or TRBD2 (5 bases each). This CDR3 comprises 17 residues. Germline V gene lookup returns CDR1 SGHVS and CDR2 FQNEAQ. Trimming removed 8 bases from V and 2 bases from J, with 21 bases in between. Here the CDR3 DNA reads TGTGCCAGCGGCCTCGGGACCCGAAGTGGCAACACCGGGGAGCTGTTTTTT. Amino acids: CASGLGTRSGNTGELFF.